This TCR beta chain came from a study of shared clonotypes between healthy human individuals. Study-level background: Participating donors consisted of two women and a few men aged 18 to 49.

The table came from immunoSEQ multiplex PCR; TCRdb's copy has only in-frame clones and leaves some out. The sample includes over 300,000 clones, around 87% of them seen just once. The sequence derives from a man between 18 and 35 years old in good health. Specimen: memory CD8+ T cells sorted from blood. Regarding subset: CD45RO+ cells pooled with CCR7-negative TemRA cells.

The CDR3 here is CASSPPLTRPALYGYTF. The CDR3 DNA reads as TGTGCCAGCAGCCCCCCCTTAACTAGACCAGCCCTATATGGCTACACCTTC. This rearrangement joins TRBV9 to TRBJ1-2, with D hard to call. The CDR3 is made up of 17 amino acids. The ends were cut back, 4 bases at V and 5 bases at J, with 24 bases in the middle. CDR1 SGDLS and CDR2 YYNGEE come from the germline V gene.